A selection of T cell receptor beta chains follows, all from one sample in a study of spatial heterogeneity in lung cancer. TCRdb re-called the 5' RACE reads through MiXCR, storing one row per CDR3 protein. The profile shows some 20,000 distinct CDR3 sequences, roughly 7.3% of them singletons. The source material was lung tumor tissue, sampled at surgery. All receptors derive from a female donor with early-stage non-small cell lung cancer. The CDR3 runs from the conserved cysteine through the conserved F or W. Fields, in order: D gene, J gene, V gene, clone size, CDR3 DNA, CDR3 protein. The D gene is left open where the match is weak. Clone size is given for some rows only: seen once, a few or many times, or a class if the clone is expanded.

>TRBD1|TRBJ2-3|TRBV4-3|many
TGCGCCAGCAGCCAGGAATTCGGGACAGGGGGCTCCCATAGCACAGATACGCAGTATTTT
CASSQEFGTGGSHSTDTQYF
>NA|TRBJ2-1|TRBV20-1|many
TGCAGTGCTAGAGGCGGTTGGGGGGTCGTAGGGAACAATGAGCAGTTCTTC
CSARGGWGVVGNNEQFF
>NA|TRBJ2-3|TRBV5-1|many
TGCGCCAGCAGCTTGGATTCAGATACGCAGTATTTT
CASSLDSDTQYF
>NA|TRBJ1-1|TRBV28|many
TGTGCCAGCAGTCCCCCCAAGGGCACTGAAGCTTTCTTT
CASSPPKGTEAFF
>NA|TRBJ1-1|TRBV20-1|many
TGCAGTGCCCCGGTTCGGGGGCCAAGCCCCCTGAACACTGAAGCTTTCTTT
CSAPVRGPSPLNTEAFF
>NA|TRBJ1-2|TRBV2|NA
TGTGCCAGCACTGTGGACAGCTATGGCTACACCTTC
CASTVDSYGYTF
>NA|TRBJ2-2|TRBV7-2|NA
TGTGCCAGCAGCGCCTGGGGGACCGGGGAGCTGTTTTTT
CASSAWGTGELFF
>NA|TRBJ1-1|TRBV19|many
TGTGCCAGTAGGCAGGGCACTGAAGCTTTCTTT
CASRQGTEAFF
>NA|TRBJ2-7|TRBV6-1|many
TGTGCCAGCAGCTCAAGGGGTTACGAGCAGTACTTC
CASSSRGYEQYF
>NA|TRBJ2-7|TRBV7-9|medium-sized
TGTGCCAGCAGCCACCCCGGGTTACCCTACGAGCAGTACTTC
CASSHPGLPYEQYF
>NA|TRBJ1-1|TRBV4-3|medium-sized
TGCGCCAGCAGCCAGGACCGCTCAATGAACACTGAAGCTTTCTTT
CASSQDRSMNTEAFF
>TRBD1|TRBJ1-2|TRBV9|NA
TGTGCCAGCAGCGTAGAGGACAGGAGCAAGTATGGCTACACCTTC
CASSVEDRSKYGYTF
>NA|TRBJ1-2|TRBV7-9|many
TGTGCCAGCAGCTTAGACAGGGAGTATGGCTACACCTTC
CASSLDREYGYTF
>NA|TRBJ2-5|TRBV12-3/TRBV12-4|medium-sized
TGTGCCAGCAGTTTATCGGGGAAAGAGACCCAGTACTTC
CASSLSGKETQYF
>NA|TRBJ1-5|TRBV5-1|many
TGCGCCAGCAGCTTGGTGCATCAGCCCCAGCATTTT
CASSLVHQPQHF
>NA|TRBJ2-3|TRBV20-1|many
TGCAGTGCTCCCCCCCCGAGGACAGATACGCAGTATTTT
CSAPPPRTDTQYF
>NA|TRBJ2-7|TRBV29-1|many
TGCAGCGTTACCCTGACAGGACCCTACGAGCAGTACTTC
CSVTLTGPYEQYF
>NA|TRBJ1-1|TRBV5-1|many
TGCGCCAGCAGCTTGGTCTCAGGGAATACTGAAGCTTTCTTT
CASSLVSGNTEAFF
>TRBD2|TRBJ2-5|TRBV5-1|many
TGCGCCAGCAGCTTGACTGGCGGGGGGGCAAGAGAGACCCAGTACTTC
CASSLTGGGARETQYF
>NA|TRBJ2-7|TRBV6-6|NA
TGTGCCAGCAGTACGGGACCAAGGTCAGACGAGCAGTACTTC
CASSTGPRSDEQYF